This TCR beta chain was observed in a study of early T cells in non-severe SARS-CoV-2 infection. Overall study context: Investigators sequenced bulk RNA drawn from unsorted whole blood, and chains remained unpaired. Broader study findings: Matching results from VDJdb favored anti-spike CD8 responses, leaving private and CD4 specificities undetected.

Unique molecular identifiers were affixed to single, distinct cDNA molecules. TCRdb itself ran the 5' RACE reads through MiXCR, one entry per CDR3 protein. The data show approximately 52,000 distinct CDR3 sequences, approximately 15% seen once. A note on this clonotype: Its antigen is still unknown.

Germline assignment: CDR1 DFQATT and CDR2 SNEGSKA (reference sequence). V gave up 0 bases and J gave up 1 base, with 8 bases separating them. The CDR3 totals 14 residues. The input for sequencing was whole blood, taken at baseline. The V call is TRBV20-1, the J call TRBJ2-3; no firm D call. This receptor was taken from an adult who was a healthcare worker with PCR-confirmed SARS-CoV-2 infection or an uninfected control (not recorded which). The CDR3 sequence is CSARDPIGTDTQYF. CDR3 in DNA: TGCAGTGCTAGAGATCCGATCGGCACAGATACGCAGTATTTT.